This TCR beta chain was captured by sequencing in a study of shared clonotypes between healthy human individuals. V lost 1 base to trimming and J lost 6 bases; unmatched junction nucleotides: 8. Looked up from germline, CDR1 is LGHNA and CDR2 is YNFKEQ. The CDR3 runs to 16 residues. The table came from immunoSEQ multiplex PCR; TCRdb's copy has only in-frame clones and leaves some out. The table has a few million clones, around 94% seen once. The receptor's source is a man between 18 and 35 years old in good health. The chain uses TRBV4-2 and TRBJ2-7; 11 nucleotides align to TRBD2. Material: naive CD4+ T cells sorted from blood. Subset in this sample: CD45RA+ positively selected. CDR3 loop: CASSQVGSGGAPEQYF. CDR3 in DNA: TGTGCCAGCAGCCAAGTAGGTAGCGGGGGGGCACCCGAGCAGTACTTC.